These 15 T cell receptor beta chains came from one sample sequenced in a study of cytomegalovirus exposure and HLA in healthy donors. 13 Jbeta primers and 60 Vbeta primers were used for the PCR. Sequencing used immunoSEQ multiplex PCR; TCRdb keeps in-frame clones, though not all of them. Of 150,000 to 200,000 clones listed, around three quarters are singletons. Sequenced material: PBMCs. Every receptor here comes from a woman in her twenties or thirties in good health and CMV-seronegative.

The rearrangement uses TRBV23-1 and TRBJ2-7, with D possibly TRBD1 on 5 matching bases. TRBV23-1 is an open reading frame whose function is uncertain. The CDR3 has 19 residues. V lost 6 bases to trimming and J lost 2 bases, with 29 bases between them. CDR3 bases: TGCGCCAGCAGCCGAGATACTACTATCGACAGAACCAGTACCTACGAGCAGTACTTC. It translates to CASSRDTTIDRTSTYEQYF.

V and J are TRBV28 and TRBJ2-7, with 9 bases identical to TRBD2. CDR3 length: 18 amino acids. With V trimmed by 1 base and J by 6 bases, 16 bases remained unmatched. CDR1 and CDR2 from the germline V gene are MDHEN and SYDVKM. The CDR3 DNA sequence: TGTGCCAGCAGTTTATACGGCAGTACCGGGACTAGCACGGGCGAGCAGTACTTC. Translation: CASSLYGSTGTSTGEQYF.

The CDR3: CASSENGESGVPQHF. The CDR3 DNA reads TGTGCCAGCAGTGAAAACGGGGAGTCGGGGGTCCCCCAGCATTTT. The chain employs TRBV25-1 and TRBJ1-5; D is possibly TRBD1 (5 bases). V was cut by 2 bases and J by 10 bases, with 18 bases left in between. The CDR3 spans 15 residues. Germline CDR1 MGHDK, CDR2 SYGVNS. The full variable domain, completed using reference TRBV25-1 and TRBJ1-5, is EADIYQTPRYLVIGTGKKITLECSQTMGHDKMYWYQQDPGMELHLIHYSYGVNSTEKGDLSSESTVSRIRTEHFPLTLESARPSHTSQYLCASSENGESGVPQHFGDGTRLSIL.

The chain has TRBV5-4 and TRBJ2-2; possibly TRBD2 for D (6 bases). Trimming cost V 5 bases and J 1 base, with 15 bases left between them. The germline V gene has CDR1 SGHNT and CDR2 YYREEE (reference sequence). The CDR3 runs to 16 residues. The DNA for the CDR3 is TGTGCCAGCAGTGATGGAGGGTCACGGAACACCGGGGAGCTGTTTTTT. Its translation is CASSDGGSRNTGELFF.

This sequence joins TRBV15 and TRBJ2-1; 10 bases are shared with TRBD2. The length of the CDR3 is 14 residues. CDR1 LNHNV and CDR2 YYDKDF come from the germline V gene (reference sequence). Germline trimming cut 4 bases from V and 6 bases from J; bases unmatched to any gene: 3. The CDR3: CATSNGLAVNEQFF. The CDR3 region has the DNA TGTGCCACCAGCAACGGACTAGCGGTCAATGAGCAGTTCTTC.

This clone was seen a few times. The rearrangement links TRBV4-1 to TRBJ1-3; 8 bases match TRBD1. Germline V gene data show CDR1 as MGHRA and CDR2 as YSYEKL. After removal of 2 bases from V and 3 bases from J, the junction contained 6 bases not matched to a gene. This CDR3 comprises 16 residues. The CDR3 spells CASSQSRTGSGNTIYF. The CDR3 nucleotides are TGCGCCAGCAGCCAAAGTCGGACAGGGAGTGGAAACACCATATATTTT.

The genes are TRBV4-3 and TRBJ2-6; a possible D gene is TRBD1 (6 bases). With 1 base removed from V and 2 bases from J, the gap between germline ends came to 15 bases. CDR1 and CDR2 (germline): LGHNA, YSLEER. The CDR3 totals 18 residues. CDR3 region: CASSQGVGTLTGANVLTF. The CDR3 nucleotides read TGCGCCAGCAGCCAAGGAGTAGGGACACTCACTGGGGCCAACGTCCTGACTTTC.

This clone turned up a few times. The chain joins TRBV5-1 to TRBJ2-5; 10 bases agree with TRBD1. CDR3 length: 15 amino acids. V gave up 4 bases and J gave up 6 bases; unmatched junction bases: 9. CDR1 SGHRS and CDR2 YFSETQ come from the germline V gene. The CDR3 sequence is CASSPTGGAFKTQYF. The CDR3, as DNA: TGCGCCAGCAGCCCGACAGGGGGCGCATTCAAGACCCAGTACTTC.

This chain connects TRBV7-2 to TRBJ2-3; 11 bases fit TRBD2. The CDR3 extends over 19 amino acids. The germline V gene encodes CDR1 SGHTA and CDR2 FQGNSA. V trimming: 3 bases; J trimming: 0 bases; junction bases outside the gene matches: 11. The CDR3 here is CASSFGGLAGGLSTDTQYF. The CDR3 DNA reads TGTGCCAGCAGCTTTGGTGGGCTAGCGGGAGGACTAAGCACAGATACGCAGTATTTT.

This chain links TRBV18 with TRBJ1-1; 9 bases line up with TRBD1. This CDR3 is 14 amino acids long. V lost 3 bases to trimming and J lost 4 bases; unmatched junction nucleotides: 3. Germline lookup yields CDR1 KGHSH and CDR2 LQKENI. CDR3 DNA sequence: TGTGCCAGCTCACCCCTGACAGGGGGCACTGAAGCTTTCTTT. As protein: CASSPLTGGTEAFF.

This chain's CDR3 is CASTLSGRQTFYEQYF. The CDR3 DNA sequence: TGTGCCAGCACCCTAAGCGGAAGACAAACGTTCTACGAGCAGTACTTC. The chain is built from TRBV7-2 and TRBJ2-7; perhaps TRBD2 as D (5 bases). V lost 7 bases, J lost 3 bases, and 22 bases lay in between. This CDR3 comprises 16 residues. The germline CDR1 and CDR2 sequences are SGHTA and FQGNSA.

The V and J genes are TRBV10-2 and TRBJ1-1, with D unclear. Germline assignment: CDR1 WSHSY and CDR2 SAAADI. Deletions cut 2 bases from V and 7 bases from J, with 8 bases between. CDR3 size: 12 residues. The CDR3, as DNA: TGCGCCAGCAGTGAGACAGCCAGTGAAGCTTTCTTT. It codes for CASSETASEAFF.

This rearrangement joins TRBV6-5 to TRBJ1-4; D remains unclear. Trimming shortened V by 5 bases and J by 6 bases, and 7 bases separated the two germline ends. The CDR3 consists of 12 residues. Germline-derived CDR1 and CDR2 are MNHEY and SVGAGI. CDR3 DNA: TGTGCCAGCAGTGAGGGTGATGAAAAACTGTTTTTT. Protein: CASSEGDEKLFF.

The V gene is TRBV10-3, the J gene TRBJ2-7, with 12 positions matching TRBD2. Unmatched junction bases numbered 6, after V lost 3 bases and J lost 6 bases. Germline values: CDR1 ENHRY, CDR2 SYGVKD. This CDR3 region has 15 residues. The chain's CDR3 is CAISDPSGGAPEQYF. The CDR3 DNA reads TGTGCCATCAGTGATCCTAGCGGGGGGGCCCCCGAGCAGTACTTC.

V is TRBV7-9 and J is TRBJ1-1; D possibly corresponds to TRBD1 (6 bases). CDR3 length: 13 residues. The ends were cut back, 8 bases at V and 5 bases at J, with 15 bases in the middle. CDR1 is SEHNR and CDR2 is FQNEAQ in the germline V gene (reference sequence). This chain's CDR3 is CASQQGFETEAFF. CDR3 sequence (DNA): TGTGCCAGCCAACAGGGCTTCGAAACTGAAGCTTTCTTT.